This note documents a single T cell receptor (beta chain) sequence. No antigen is known for it. The data derive from a study of T cell repertoires in cytomegalovirus infection. CDR3 length: 14 amino acids. V was pared by 5 bases and J by 7 bases, with 14 bases between. Germline values: CDR1 SEHNR, CDR2 FQNEAQ (reference sequence). TCRdb re-called the reads through MiXCR, storing one row per CDR3 protein. Here the sample spans about 310,000 distinct CDR3 sequences, 15% to 20% being singletons. Overall study findings and caveats: It was HLA-C-restricted CMV-specific TCR beta clonotypes that dominated the response ex vivo.

The TCR sequence derives from a human donor in good health (CMV status not recorded). Some clones in this sample may be carry-over from other donors' samples. V is TRBV7-9 and J is TRBJ2-2; D may be TRBD2 (6 bases). The sample was PBMCs. CDR3 DNA sequence: TGTGCCAGCAGCCCCCCCAAGGGAGGCGGGGAGCTGTTTTTT. It encodes CASSPPKGGGELFF.